This TCR beta chain was obtained from a study of blood T cell repertoires in COVID-19. Germline loops: CDR1 MRHNA, CDR2 SNTAGT. V lost 6 bases and J lost 2, with 18 bases in between. This CDR3 comprises 16 residues. Produced via immunoSEQ multiplex PCR; TCRdb's table is partial and in-frame only. The sample records roughly 250,000 clones, about 88% being singletons. The specimen was peripheral blood. The chain combines TRBV6-4 with TRBJ2-3, with a weak D call TRBD1 (5 bases). The sequence was collected from a woman between 40 and 50 years old who had recovered from COVID-19. CDR3 nucleotides: TGTGCCAGCAGCAACACAGGAATCAGCTACACAGATACGCAGTATTTT. It codes for CASSNTGISYTDTQYF.